This T cell receptor beta chain was documented in a study of blood T cells in healthy people across ages. Between the trimmed V and J ends, which lost 4 bases and 3 bases, there was a span of 16 bases. Germline CDR1 is MNHEY and CDR2 is SMNVEV (reference sequence). The CDR3 contains 15 residues. A J-beta primer mix and a sample-barcoded 5' primer were used in a second PCR of roughly 6 to 12 cycles. TCRdb re-analysed the 5' RACE reads in MiXCR, keeping a single row per CDR3 protein. Among some 1.4 million distinct CDR3 sequences, 42% were seen once, and the ten largest hold 7.9%. On this clonotype: Antigen unknown.

Study findings and constraints: With naive T cell percentage, TCR beta diversity showed a strong correlation. Leaving the PBMCs unsorted stopped any conclusive comparison of naive versus antigen-experienced cells.

Sequenced material: blood. This TCR was recovered from a woman younger than 35 in good health. The chain couples TRBV27 to TRBJ2-7, with D unresolved. CDR3 sequence (DNA): TGTGCCAGCAGTTATTCGGCAGGACCATACTACGAGCAGTACTTC. Amino acid sequence: CASSYSAGPYYEQYF.